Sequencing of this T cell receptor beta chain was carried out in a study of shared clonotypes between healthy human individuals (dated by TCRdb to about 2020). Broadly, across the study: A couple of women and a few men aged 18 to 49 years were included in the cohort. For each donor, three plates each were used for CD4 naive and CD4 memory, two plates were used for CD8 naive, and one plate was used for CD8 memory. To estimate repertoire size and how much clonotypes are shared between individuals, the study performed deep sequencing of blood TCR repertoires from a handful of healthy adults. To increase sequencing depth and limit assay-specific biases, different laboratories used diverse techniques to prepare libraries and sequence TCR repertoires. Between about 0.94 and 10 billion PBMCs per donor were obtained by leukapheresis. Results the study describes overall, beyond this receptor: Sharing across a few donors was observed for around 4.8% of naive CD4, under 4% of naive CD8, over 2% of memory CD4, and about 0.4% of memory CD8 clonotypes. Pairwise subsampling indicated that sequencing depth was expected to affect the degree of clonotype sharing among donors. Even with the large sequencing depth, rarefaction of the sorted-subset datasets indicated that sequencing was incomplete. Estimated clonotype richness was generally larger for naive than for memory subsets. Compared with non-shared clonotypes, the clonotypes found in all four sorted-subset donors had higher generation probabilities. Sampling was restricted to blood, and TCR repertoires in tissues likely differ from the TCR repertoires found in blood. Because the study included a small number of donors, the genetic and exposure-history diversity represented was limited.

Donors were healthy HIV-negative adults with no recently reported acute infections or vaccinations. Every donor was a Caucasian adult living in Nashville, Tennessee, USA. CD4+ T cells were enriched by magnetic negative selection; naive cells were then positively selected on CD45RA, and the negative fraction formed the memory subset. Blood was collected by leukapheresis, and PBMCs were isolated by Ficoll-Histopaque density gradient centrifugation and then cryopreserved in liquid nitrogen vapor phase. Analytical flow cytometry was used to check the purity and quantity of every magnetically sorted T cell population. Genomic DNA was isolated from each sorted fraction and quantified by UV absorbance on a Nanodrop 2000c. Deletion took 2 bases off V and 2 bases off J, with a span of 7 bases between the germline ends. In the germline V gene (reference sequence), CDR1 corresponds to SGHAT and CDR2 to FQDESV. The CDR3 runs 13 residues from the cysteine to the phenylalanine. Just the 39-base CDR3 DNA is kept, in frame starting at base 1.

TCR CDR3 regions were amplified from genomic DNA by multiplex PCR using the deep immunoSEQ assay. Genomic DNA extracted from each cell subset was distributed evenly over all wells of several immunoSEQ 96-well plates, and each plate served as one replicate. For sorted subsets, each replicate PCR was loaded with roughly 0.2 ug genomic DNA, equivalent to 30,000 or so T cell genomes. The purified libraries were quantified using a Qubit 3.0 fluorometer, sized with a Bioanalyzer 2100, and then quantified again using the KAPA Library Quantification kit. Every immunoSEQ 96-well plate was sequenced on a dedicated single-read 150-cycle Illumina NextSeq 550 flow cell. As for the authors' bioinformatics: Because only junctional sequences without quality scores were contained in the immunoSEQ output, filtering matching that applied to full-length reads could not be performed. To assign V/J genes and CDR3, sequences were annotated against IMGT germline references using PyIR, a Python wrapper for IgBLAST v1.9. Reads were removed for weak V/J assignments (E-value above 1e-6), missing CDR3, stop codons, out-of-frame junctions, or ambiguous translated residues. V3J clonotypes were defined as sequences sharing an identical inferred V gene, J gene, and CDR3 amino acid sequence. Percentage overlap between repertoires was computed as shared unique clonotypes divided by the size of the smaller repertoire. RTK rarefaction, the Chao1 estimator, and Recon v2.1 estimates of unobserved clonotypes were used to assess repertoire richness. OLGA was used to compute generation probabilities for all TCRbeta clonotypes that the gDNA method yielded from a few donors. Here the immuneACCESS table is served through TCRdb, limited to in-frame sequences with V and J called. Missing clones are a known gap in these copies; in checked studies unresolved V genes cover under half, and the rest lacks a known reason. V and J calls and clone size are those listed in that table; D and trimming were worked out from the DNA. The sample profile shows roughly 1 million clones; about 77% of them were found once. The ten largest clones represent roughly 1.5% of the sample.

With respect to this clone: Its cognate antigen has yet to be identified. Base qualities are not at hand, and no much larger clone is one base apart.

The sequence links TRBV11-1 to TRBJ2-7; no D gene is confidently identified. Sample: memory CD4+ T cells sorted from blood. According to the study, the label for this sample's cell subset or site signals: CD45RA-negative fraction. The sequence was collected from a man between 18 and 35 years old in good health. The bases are TGTGCCAGCAGCTTAAATCAGGCCTACGAGCAGTACTTC. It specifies CASSLNQAYEQYF.